The clone carrying this T cell receptor (beta chain) has ten or more counts. This entry belongs to a study of regulatory T cells in long-lasting Graves disease. The time point here: newly diagnosed GD, antithyroid drugs for less than 3 months. Extracted RNA from PBMCs served as the source of the TCR library. The germline gives CDR1 SGHAT, CDR2 FQDESV (reference sequence). After removal of 4 bases from V and 3 bases from J, the junction contained 9 bases not matched to a gene. The length of the CDR3 is 17 residues. Researchers made TCR beta libraries by using iRepertoire HTBI primers and running Arm-PCR on CDR3 regions. TCRdb passed the multiplex PCR reads through MiXCR, listing each CDR3 protein once. The repertoire holds approximately 310,000 distinct CDR3 sequences, with under 20% as singletons.

This specimen consisted of peripheral blood mononuclear cells (PBMCs), obtained at new diagnosis, from a patient treated with antithyroid drugs. V gene TRBV11-1 combines with J gene TRBJ2-6; 7 bases are shared with TRBD1. The sequence was collected from a female donor with Graves disease. In nucleotides, the CDR3 is TGTGCCAGCAGCTCTTCGACAGGGATGATTGGGGCCAACGTCCTGACTTTC. This encodes CASSSSTGMIGANVLTF.